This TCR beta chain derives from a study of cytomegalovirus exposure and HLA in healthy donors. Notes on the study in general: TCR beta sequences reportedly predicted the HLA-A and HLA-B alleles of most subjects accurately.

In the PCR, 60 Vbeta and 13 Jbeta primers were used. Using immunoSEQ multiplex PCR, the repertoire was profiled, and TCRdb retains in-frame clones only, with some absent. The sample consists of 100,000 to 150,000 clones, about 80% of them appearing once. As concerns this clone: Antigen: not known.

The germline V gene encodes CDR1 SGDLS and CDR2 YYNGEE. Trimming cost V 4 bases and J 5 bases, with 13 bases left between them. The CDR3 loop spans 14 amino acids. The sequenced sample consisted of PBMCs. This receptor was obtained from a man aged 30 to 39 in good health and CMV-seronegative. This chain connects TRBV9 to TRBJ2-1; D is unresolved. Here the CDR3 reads CASSRSSSNNEQFF. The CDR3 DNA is TGTGCCAGCAGCCGTAGTAGCTCTAACAATGAGCAGTTCTTC.